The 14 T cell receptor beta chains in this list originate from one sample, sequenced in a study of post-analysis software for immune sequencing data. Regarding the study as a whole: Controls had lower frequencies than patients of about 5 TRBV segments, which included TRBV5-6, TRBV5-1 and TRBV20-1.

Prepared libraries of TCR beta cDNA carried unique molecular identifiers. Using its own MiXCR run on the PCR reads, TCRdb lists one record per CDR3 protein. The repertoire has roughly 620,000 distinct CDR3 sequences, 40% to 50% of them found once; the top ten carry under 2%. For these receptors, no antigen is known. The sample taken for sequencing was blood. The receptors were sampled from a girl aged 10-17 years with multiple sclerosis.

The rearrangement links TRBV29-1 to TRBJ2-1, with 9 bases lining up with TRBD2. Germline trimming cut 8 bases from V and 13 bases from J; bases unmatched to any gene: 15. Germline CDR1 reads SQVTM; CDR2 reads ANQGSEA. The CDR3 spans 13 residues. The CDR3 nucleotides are TGCAGCTCCCCGGGAGTAGCGGGAGAGACCCAGTTCTTC. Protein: CSSPGVAGETQFF.

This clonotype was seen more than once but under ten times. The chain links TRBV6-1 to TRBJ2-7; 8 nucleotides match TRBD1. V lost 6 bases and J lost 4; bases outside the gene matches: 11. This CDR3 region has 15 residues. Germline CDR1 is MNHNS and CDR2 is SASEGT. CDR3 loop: CASSATRDRPYEQYF. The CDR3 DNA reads TGTGCCAGCAGCGCTACCCGGGACAGGCCATACGAGCAGTACTTC.

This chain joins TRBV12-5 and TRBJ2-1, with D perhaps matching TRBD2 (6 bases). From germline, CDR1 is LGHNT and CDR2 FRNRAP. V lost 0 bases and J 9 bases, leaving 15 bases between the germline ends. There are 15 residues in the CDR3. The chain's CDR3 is CASGLVLAAQGEQFF. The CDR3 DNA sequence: TGTGCTAGTGGTTTGGTACTAGCAGCACAAGGTGAGCAGTTCTTC.

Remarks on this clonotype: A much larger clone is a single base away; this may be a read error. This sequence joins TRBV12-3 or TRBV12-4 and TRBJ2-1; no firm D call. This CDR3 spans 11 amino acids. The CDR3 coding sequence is TGTGCCAGCAGTCCCAACAATGAGCGGTTCTTC. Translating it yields CASSPNNERFF.

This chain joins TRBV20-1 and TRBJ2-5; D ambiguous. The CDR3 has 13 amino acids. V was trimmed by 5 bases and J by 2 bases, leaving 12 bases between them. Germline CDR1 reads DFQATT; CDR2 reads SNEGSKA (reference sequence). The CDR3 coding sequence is TGCAGTGCTCACAAGCCAAGTCAAGAGACCCAGTACTTC. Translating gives CSAHKPSQETQYF.

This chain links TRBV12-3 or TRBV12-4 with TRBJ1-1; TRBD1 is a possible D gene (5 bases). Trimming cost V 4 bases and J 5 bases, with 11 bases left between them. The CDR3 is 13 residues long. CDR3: CASSYPGRTEAFF. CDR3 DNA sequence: TGTGCCAGCAGTTACCCGGGACGTACTGAAGCTTTCTTT.

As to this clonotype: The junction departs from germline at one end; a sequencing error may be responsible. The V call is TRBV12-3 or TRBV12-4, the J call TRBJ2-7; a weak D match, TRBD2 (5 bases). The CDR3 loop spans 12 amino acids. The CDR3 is CAGSPDFYEQYF. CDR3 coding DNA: TGTGCCGGCAGCCCGGACTTTTACGAGCAGTACTTC.

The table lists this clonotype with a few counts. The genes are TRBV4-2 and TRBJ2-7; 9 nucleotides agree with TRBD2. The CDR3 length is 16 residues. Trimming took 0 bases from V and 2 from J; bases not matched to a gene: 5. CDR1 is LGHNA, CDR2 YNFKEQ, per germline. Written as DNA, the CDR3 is TGTGCCAGCAGCCAAGAGTTGAGCGGGAGGACCTACGAGCAGTACTTC. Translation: CASSQELSGRTYEQYF.

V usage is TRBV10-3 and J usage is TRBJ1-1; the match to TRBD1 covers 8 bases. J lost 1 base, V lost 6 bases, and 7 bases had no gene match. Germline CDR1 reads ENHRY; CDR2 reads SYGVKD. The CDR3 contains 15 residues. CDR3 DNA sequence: TGTGCCATCAGCTCCGGGACAGGAACGAACACTGAAGCTTTCTTT. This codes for CAISSGTGTNTEAFF.

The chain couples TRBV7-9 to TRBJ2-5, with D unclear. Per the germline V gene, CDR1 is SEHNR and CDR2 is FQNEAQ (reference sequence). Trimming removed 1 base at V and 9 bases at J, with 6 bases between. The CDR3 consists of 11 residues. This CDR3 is CASSLDLAQYF. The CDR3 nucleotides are TGTGCCAGCAGCTTAGATCTAGCCCAGTACTTC.

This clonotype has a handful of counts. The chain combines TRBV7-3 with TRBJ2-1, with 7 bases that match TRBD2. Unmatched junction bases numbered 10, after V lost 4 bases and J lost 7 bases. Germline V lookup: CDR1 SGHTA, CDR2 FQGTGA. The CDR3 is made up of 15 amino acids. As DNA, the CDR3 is TGTGCCAGCAGCTCCCTTCCGGGGGGATTGAATGAGCAGTTCTTC. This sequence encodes CASSSLPGGLNEQFF.

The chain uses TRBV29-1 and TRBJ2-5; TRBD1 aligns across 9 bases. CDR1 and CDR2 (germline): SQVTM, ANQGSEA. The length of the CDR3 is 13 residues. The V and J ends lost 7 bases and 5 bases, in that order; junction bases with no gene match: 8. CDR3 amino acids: CSAAGTGSETQYF. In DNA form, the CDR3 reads TGCAGCGCTGCTGGGACAGGGTCCGAGACCCAGTACTTC. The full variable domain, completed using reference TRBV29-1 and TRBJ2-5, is SAVISQKPSRDICQRGTSLTIQCQVDSQVTMMFWYRQQPGQSLTLIATANQGSEATYESGFVIDKFPISRPNLTFSTLTVSNMSPEDSSIYLCSAAGTGSETQYFGPGTRLLVL.

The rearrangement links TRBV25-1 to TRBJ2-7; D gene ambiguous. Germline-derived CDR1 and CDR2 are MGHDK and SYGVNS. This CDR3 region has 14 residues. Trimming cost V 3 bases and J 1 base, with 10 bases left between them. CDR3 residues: CASSEFGRSYEQYF. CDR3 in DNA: TGTGCCAGCAGTGAGTTCGGACGGTCCTACGAGCAGTACTTC.

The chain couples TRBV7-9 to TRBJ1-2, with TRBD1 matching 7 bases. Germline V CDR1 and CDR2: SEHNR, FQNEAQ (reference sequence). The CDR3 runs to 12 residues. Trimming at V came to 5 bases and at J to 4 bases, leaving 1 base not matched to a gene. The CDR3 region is CASSEGAYGYTF. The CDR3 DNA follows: TGTGCCAGCAGCGAGGGGGCCTATGGCTACACCTTC.